This T cell receptor beta chain was observed in a study of blood T cell repertoires in COVID-19. Participant age was roughly 18 to 100 years, and participants resided in 24 US areas. This clone appeared once. Per germline, CDR1 LGHDT and CDR2 YNNKEL (reference sequence). The CDR3 extends over 14 amino acids. Deletions cut 0 bases from V and 4 bases from J, with 8 bases between. Original processing notes: For nucleated cells, counts were estimated from reference gene primer amplification. Sequenced by immunoSEQ multiplex PCR; TCRdb stores in-frame clones only, minus some. That table supplies the V and J calls and clone size; D and trimming were determined from the DNA. The data show 400,000 or so clones, roughly 86% seen once.

The chain links TRBV3-1 (or the pseudogene TRBV3-2) to TRBJ2-3, with a weak D call TRBD2 (5 bases). Sequenced input: PBMCs or T cells enriched from blood (not recorded which). The sequence was obtained from a woman aged 35 to 49 with acute COVID-19. The CDR3 DNA sequence: TGTGCCAGCAGCCAAGAGGGGAGACCAGATACGCAGTATTTT. The encoded protein is CASSQEGRPDTQYF.